The rows below give T cell receptor beta chains drawn from one sample of a study of blood T cells in healthy people across ages. TCRdb used MiXCR to reprocess the 5' RACE reads, holding one entry per CDR3 protein. The table includes around 1.5 million distinct CDR3 sequences, 42% detected once. The source material was blood. These receptors originate from a woman aged 18-30 years in good health. Both conserved end residues are part of each CDR3. Each record gives: J gene, clone size, D gene, V gene, CDR3 DNA, CDR3 protein. The D gene is left open where the match is weak. A clone size is listed for some rows: how often the clone was seen (once, few, many), or a class if it is expanded.

TRBJ2-5,few,NA,TRBV25-1,TGTGCCAGCACTTATGGCGGGACCCAGTACTTC,CASTYGGTQYF
TRBJ1-2,few,TRBD1,TRBV9,TGTGCCAGCAGCGTAGAGGGACAGATCGTCGGCTACACCTTC,CASSVEGQIVGYTF
TRBJ2-3,few,NA,TRBV2,TGTGCCAGCCTCTACGCAGATACGCAGTATTTT,CASLYADTQYF
TRBJ2-7,few,TRBD2,TRBV24-1,TGTGCCACCAGTGACCACCCGGGGGGAGAGTTCTACGAGCAGTACTTC,CATSDHPGGEFYEQYF
TRBJ2-7,NA,NA,TRBV7-8,TGTGCCAGCAGCTTAGAGGGACTTACCTACGAGCAGTACTTC,CASSLEGLTYEQYF
TRBJ1-2,NA,TRBD1,TRBV5-1,TGCGCCAGCAGCTCGGACAGGAGGGACTATGGCTACACCTTC,CASSSDRRDYGYTF
TRBJ1-1,NA,NA,TRBV29-1,TGCAGCGTTGTTTGGGAGTCAAACACTGAAGCTTTCTTT,CSVVWESNTEAFF
TRBJ2-1,NA,NA,TRBV4-1,TGCGCCAGCAGCCAAGATATACTAGCCGGCTCCTACAATGAGCAGTTCTTC,CASSQDILAGSYNEQFF
TRBJ2-5,few,TRBD2,TRBV7-2,TGTGCCAGCAGCCTACTCAGCGGGGTTGGCTATGAGCAGTACTTC,CASSLLSGVGYEQYF
TRBJ2-7,many,NA,TRBV13,TGTGCCAGCAGCTCACAAACCGGGACTCGTATGGGGGAATACGAGCAGTACTTC,CASSSQTGTRMGEYEQYF
TRBJ2-7,few,NA,TRBV30,TGTGCCTGGAGTGTTACCCCTCACGAGCAGTACTTC,CAWSVTPHEQYF
TRBJ2-3,NA,NA,TRBV10-3,TGTGCCATCAGTGAGGGGCCCACCCAGAGCACAGATACGCAGTATTTT,CAISEGPTQSTDTQYF
TRBJ2-7,NA,NA,TRBV6-2/TRBV6-3,TGTGCCAGCAGTTACGGGCGGAGAGTGCCCGAGCAGTACTTC,CASSYGRRVPEQYF
TRBJ1-2,NA,NA,TRBV30,TGTGCCTGGAGGCGGGGTTTTAACTATGGCTACACCTTC,CAWRRGFNYGYTF
TRBJ2-3,NA,TRBD2,TRBV7-3,TGTGCCAACAGCTTAGTCTCAGCGGGGGGTACAGATACGCAGTATTTT,CANSLVSAGGTDTQYF
TRBJ2-1,few,TRBD2,TRBV20-1,TGCAGTGCTCGCAGCGGGGGTTCCAATGAGCAGTTCTTC,CSARSGGSNEQFF
TRBJ2-7,NA,NA,TRBV2,TGTGCCAGCAGAGTAGGTATTGGCGGATACGAGCAGTACTTC,CASRVGIGGYEQYF
TRBJ2-1,NA,TRBD1,TRBV5-1,TGCGCCAGCAGTTGGGACAGTGATACCTACAATGAGCAGTTCTTC,CASSWDSDTYNEQFF
TRBJ2-7,NA,TRBD1,TRBV27,TGTGCCAGCACCCCACAGGGGACCTCCTACGAGCAGTACTTC,CASTPQGTSYEQYF
TRBJ2-7,NA,TRBD2,TRBV6-6,TGTGCCAGCATGCTAGCGGAGCCCTACGAGCAGTACTTC,CASMLAEPYEQYF
TRBJ2-4,NA,NA,TRBV10-3,TGTACCATCAGTGAGGGGGTGGCCAAAAACATTCAGTACTTC,CTISEGVAKNIQYF
TRBJ2-5,few,NA,TRBV5-1,TGCGCCAGCAGCTCGGACGGAGAGACCCAGTACTTC,CASSSDGETQYF
TRBJ1-1,NA,NA,TRBV7-9,TGTGCCAGCAGCTTAGATGGGGCGAGGACTGAAGCTTTCTTT,CASSLDGARTEAFF
TRBJ2-1,NA,TRBD1,TRBV9,TGTGCCAGCGGCGGCGAGGGACAGGGGTACAATGAGCAGTTCTTC,CASGGEGQGYNEQFF
TRBJ2-5,few,TRBD2,TRBV7-2,TGTGCCAGCAGCCAAGGGACTAGCGGGAGACCCCCGTACCAAGAGACCCAGTACTTC,CASSQGTSGRPPYQETQYF
TRBJ2-7,many,TRBD1,TRBV5-1,TGCGCCAGCAGCCCCGGACAGGGGGTCCACGAGCAGTACTTC,CASSPGQGVHEQYF
TRBJ1-1,NA,TRBD1,TRBV20-1,TGCAGTGCTTCGGGACAGGAGAACACTGAAGCTTTCTTT,CSASGQENTEAFF
TRBJ2-1,few,TRBD2,TRBV12-3/TRBV12-4,TGTGCCAGCAGTTTAAGTGCGGGAGAATTAAGGAATGAGCAGTTCTTC,CASSLSAGELRNEQFF
TRBJ2-1,few,TRBD2,TRBV4-1,TGCGCCAGCAGCCAAGTGGGACTAGCGGGCTATGAGCAGTTCTTC,CASSQVGLAGYEQFF
TRBJ2-7,NA,TRBD1,TRBV7-9,TGTGCCAGCAGCTTACTTGCGGACCGGGACAGCCACGAGCAGTACTTC,CASSLLADRDSHEQYF
TRBJ2-7,NA,NA,TRBV11-3,TGTGCCAGCAGCTCAGGGGTTTCCGACGAGCAGTACTTC,CASSSGVSDEQYF
TRBJ2-4,many,NA,TRBV5-1,TGCGCCAGCAGCTTGGACCCTACAGGGTCCCTCGCCTACCCAGCCAAAAACATTCAGTACTTC,CASSLDPTGSLAYPAKNIQYF
TRBJ2-7,NA,NA,TRBV3-1,TGTGCCAGCAGCCAAGGCTTCGGGACAACCTACGAGCAGTACTTC,CASSQGFGTTYEQYF
TRBJ2-2,NA,TRBD2,TRBV6-1,TGTGCCAGCAGCCCCCTCTACTTAGCGGGAGGCTACACCGGGGAGCTGTTTTTT,CASSPLYLAGGYTGELFF
TRBJ1-2,few,NA,TRBV4-1,TGCGCCAGCAGCCAAGATCGCGGAGGGACCTATGGCTACACCTTC,CASSQDRGGTYGYTF
TRBJ1-1,few,NA,TRBV20-1,TGCAGTGCTAGGAGGGGATCCCTAAAAGGTGAAGCTTTCTTT,CSARRGSLKGEAFF
TRBJ1-2,NA,TRBD1,TRBV27,TGTGCCAGCAGTTCCCCCCGACAGGGAGGTAACTATGGCTACACCTTC,CASSSPRQGGNYGYTF
TRBJ2-7,NA,NA,TRBV5-4,TGTGCCAGCAGCCCGGGACGGACGAGCTCCTACGAGCAGTACTTC,CASSPGRTSSYEQYF
TRBJ2-7,NA,NA,TRBV30,TGTGCCTTGTTCCTTGGGGGCCCCTACGAGCAGTACTTC,CALFLGGPYEQYF
TRBJ2-3,NA,TRBD2,TRBV10-3,TGTGCCATCAGTCCCGGACTAGCGGGAGAGGTCACAGATACGCAGTATTTT,CAISPGLAGEVTDTQYF
TRBJ2-5,NA,TRBD1,TRBV3-1,TGTGCCAGCAGCCAAGATCGGGACAGGGCTTGGTACCAAGAGACCCAGTACTTC,CASSQDRDRAWYQETQYF
TRBJ2-3,few,TRBD2,TRBV4-1,TGCGCCAGCAGCCAAGATCCCGGGAGGACCTATAAGGATACGCAGTATTTT,CASSQDPGRTYKDTQYF
TRBJ2-1,NA,NA,TRBV5-1,TGCGCCAGCAGTCTCGACCCGCAATCCTACAATGGGCAGTTCTTC,CASSLDPQSYNGQFF
TRBJ2-4,few,NA,TRBV12-3/TRBV12-4,TGTGCCAGCAGTTGGGGGGATTTTCAGTACTTC,CASSWGDFQYF
TRBJ1-5,many,NA,TRBV7-2,TGTGCCAGCAGCTTAGGCGCCCAGCCCCAGCATTTT,CASSLGAQPQHF
TRBJ2-1,NA,TRBD2,TRBV3-1,TGTGCCAGCCGACTAGCGGGAGAGCGTGAGCAGTTCTTC,CASRLAGEREQFF
TRBJ2-3,NA,TRBD1,TRBV11-1,TGTGCCAGCAGACCAACGACAGGGGATGAGGCTTACAGTGGTCCCCGCACAGATACGCAGTATTTT,CASRPTTGDEAYSGPRTDTQYF
TRBJ2-1,NA,NA,TRBV5-1,TGCGCCAGCAGGTGGGACCTATACAATGAGCAGTTCTTC,CASRWDLYNEQFF
TRBJ2-5,NA,TRBD2,TRBV4-1,TGCGCCAGCAGCCAGAGCGGGGGAGAGACCCAGTACTTC,CASSQSGGETQYF
TRBJ2-1,once,TRBD1,TRBV7-6,TGTGCCAGCAGCTTAGGGGACAGTGTGGGGGCGGACGAACCAGGCAATGAGCAGTTCTTC,CASSLGDSVGADEPGNEQFF
TRBJ2-3,few,NA,TRBV6-5,TGTGCCAGCAGTGTGGGCCTACGGGAGTATTTT,CASSVGLREYF
TRBJ2-1,NA,TRBD2,TRBV5-1,TGCGCCAGCAGCTTGGAAGGACTAGCGGGGGGGGCAGGGTTCAATGAGCAGTTCTTC,CASSLEGLAGGAGFNEQFF
TRBJ1-6,NA,NA,TRBV2,TGTGCCAGCAGTGATAATCTGGGGGTCAGCTCCTATAATTCACCCCTCCACTTT,CASSDNLGVSSYNSPLHF
TRBJ2-7,NA,TRBD1,TRBV5-1,TGCGCCAACAGCCTACGACAGGGTGGACTTTACGAGCAGTACTTC,CANSLRQGGLYEQYF
TRBJ2-7,NA,NA,TRBV2,TGTGCCAGCAGTGCGGAAGAGGGGCCTTTCCACGAGCAGTACTTC,CASSAEEGPFHEQYF
TRBJ1-5,few,TRBD1,TRBV2,TGTGCCAGTTCACGCGGTGACAGGGCCTTGAGCAATCAGCCCCAGCATTTT,CASSRGDRALSNQPQHF
TRBJ2-7,few,NA,TRBV21-1,TGTGCCAGCAGCTCAACCCTTCGGGGTGGGACAGGGCTATGGTCGGGCGAGCAGTACTTC,CASSSTLRGGTGLWSGEQYF
TRBJ1-1,NA,TRBD1,TRBV27,TGTGCCAGCAGTTTATATCAGTGGGGACAGGGAAGGGGGACTGAAGCTTTCTTT,CASSLYQWGQGRGTEAFF
TRBJ2-7,NA,TRBD2,TRBV28,TGTGCCAGCAGTATGACGGGGGGGGACGAGCAGTACTTC,CASSMTGGDEQYF
TRBJ2-5,NA,TRBD2,TRBV20-1,TGCAGTGCTAGTTTGCTAGCGGGAGAAGAGACCCAGTACTTC,CSASLLAGEETQYF